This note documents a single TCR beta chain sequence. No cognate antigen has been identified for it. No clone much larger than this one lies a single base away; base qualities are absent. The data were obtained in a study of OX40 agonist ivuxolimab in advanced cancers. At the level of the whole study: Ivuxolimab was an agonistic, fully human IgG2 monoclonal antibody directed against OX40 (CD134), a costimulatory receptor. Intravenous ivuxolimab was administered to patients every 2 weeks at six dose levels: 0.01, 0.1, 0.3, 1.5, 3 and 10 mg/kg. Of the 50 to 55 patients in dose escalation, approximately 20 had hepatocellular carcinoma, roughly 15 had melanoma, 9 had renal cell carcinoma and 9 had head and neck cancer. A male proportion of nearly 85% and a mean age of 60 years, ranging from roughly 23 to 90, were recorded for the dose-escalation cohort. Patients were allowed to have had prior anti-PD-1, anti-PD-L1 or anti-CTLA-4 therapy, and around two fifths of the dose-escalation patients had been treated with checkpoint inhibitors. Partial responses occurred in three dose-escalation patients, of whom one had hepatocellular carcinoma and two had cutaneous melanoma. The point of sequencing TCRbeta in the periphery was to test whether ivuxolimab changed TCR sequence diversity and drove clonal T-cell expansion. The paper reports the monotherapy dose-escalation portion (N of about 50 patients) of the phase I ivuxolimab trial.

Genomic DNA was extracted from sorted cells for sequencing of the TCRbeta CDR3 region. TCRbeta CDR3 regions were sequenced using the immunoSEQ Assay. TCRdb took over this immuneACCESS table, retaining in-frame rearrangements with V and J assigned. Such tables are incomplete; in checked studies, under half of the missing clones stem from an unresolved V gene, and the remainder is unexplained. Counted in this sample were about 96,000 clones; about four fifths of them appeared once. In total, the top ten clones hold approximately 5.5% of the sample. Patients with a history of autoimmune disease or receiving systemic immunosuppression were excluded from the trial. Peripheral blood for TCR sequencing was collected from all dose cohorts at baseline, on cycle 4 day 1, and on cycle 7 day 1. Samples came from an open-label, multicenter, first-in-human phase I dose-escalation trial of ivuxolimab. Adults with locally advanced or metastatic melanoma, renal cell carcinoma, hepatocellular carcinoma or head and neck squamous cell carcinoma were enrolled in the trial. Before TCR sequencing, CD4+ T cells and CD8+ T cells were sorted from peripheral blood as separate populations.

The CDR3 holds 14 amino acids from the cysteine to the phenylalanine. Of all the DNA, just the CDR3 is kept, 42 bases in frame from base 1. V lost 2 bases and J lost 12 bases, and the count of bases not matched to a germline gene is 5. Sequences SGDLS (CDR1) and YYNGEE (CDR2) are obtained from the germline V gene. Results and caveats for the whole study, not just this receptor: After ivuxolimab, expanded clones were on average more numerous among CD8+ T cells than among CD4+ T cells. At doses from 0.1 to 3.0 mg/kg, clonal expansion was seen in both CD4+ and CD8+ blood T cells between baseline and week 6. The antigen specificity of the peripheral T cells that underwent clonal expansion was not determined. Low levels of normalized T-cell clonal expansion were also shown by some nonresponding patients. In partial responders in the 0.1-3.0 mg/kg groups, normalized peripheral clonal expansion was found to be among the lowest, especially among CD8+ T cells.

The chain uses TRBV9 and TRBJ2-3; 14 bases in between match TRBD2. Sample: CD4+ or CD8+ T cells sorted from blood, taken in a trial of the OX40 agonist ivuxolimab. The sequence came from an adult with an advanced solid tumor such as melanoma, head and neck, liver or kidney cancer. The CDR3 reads CASSVRTSGGLQYF. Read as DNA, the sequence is TGTGCCAGCAGCGTCCGGACTAGCGGGGGGCTCCAGTATTTT.